This T cell receptor beta chain was documented in a study of control samples from healthy donors and cancer patients. The germline gives CDR1 SEHNR, CDR2 FQNEAQ (reference sequence). The CDR3 extends over 14 amino acids. Trimming removed 4 bases at V and 3 bases at J, with 13 bases between. Some clones are missing from TCRdb's copy, which holds only in-frame ones; the method was immunoSEQ multiplex PCR. The sample contains over 150,000 clones, 75% to 95% of which appear only once. The sequenced sample consisted of blood. The chain recombines TRBV7-9 with TRBJ2-7; no clear D. The TCR comes from a middle-aged woman in good health. The chain's CDR3 is CASSSPPTDYEQYF. The CDR3 bases are TGTGCCAGCAGCTCCCCCCCCACCGACTACGAGCAGTACTTC.